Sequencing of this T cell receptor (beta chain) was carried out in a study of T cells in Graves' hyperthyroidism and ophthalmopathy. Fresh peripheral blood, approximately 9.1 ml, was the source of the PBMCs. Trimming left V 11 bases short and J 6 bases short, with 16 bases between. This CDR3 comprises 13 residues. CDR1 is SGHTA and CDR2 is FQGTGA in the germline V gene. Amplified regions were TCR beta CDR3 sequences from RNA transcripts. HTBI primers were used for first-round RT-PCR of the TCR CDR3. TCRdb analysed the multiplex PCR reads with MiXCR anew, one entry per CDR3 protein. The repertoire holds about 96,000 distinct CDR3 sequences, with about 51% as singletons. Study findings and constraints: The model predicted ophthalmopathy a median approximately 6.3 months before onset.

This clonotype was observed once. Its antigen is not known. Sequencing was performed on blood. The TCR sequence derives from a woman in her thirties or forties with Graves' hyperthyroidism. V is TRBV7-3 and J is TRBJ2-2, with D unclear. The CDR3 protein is CAWSVLAAGELFF. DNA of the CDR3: TGTGCCTGGAGTGTACTCGCTGCCGGGGAGCTGTTTTTT.